These 27 T cell receptor beta chains originate from one sample sequenced in a study of blood T cell repertoires in COVID-19. Assay: immunoSEQ multiplex PCR; the TCRdb copy retains only in-frame clones and omits some. The data show around 330,000 clones, 90% seen once. Material: PBMCs or T cells enriched from blood (not recorded which). The receptors here all came from a man aged 55 to 70 who had recovered from COVID-19.

This rearrangement joins TRBV7-2 to TRBJ2-2, with 8 bases that match TRBD1. The V segment lost 2 bases and the J segment 6 bases; nucleotides outside the gene matches: 14. This CDR3 has 18 amino acids. The germline V gene has CDR1 SGHTA and CDR2 FQGNSA. The DNA for the CDR3 is TGTGCCAGCAGCTTACGGTTAGGAGGACAGGGTATAGCCGGGGAGCTGTTTTTT. Its protein is CASSLRLGGQGIAGELFF. Filled out from reference TRBV7-2 and TRBJ2-2, the complete variable domain reads GAGVSQSPSNKVTEKGKDVELRCDPISGHTALYWYRQSLGQGLEFLIYFQGNSAPDKSGLPSDRFSAERTGGSVSTLTIQRTQQEDSAVYLCASSLRLGGQGIAGELFFGEGSRLTVL.

The CDR3 DNA follows: TGTGCCTGGAGTGTCGGTAGCTCCTACGAGCAGTACTTC. Translating it yields CAWSVGSSYEQYF. The chain recombines TRBV30 with TRBJ2-7; D is undetermined. The CDR3 totals 13 residues. The germline V gene has CDR1 GTSNPN and CDR2 SVGIG (reference sequence). V was cut by 0 bases and J by 0 bases, with 6 bases left in between.

The V call is TRBV5-4, the J call TRBJ2-4; 12 nucleotides agree with TRBD2. The V gene end was trimmed by 4 bases and the J gene end by 3 bases; junction bases not matched to a gene: 5. This CDR3 region has 16 residues. Germline lookup yields CDR1 SGHNT and CDR2 YYREEE (reference sequence). In DNA, the CDR3 is TGTGCCAGCAGCCGGACTAGCGGGACGGTCAAAAACATTCAGTACTTC. Amino acids: CASSRTSGTVKNIQYF.

This clone was detected a few times. The CDR3 protein is CASSRLSDRGYYGYTF. CDR3 nucleotide sequence: TGTGCCAGTAGTAGGCTGTCGGACAGGGGCTACTATGGCTACACCTTC. The chain combines TRBV19 with TRBJ1-2, with 9 nucleotides matching TRBD1. Trimming cost V 4 bases and J 3 bases; bases outside gene matches: 9. This CDR3 spans 16 amino acids. Looked up from germline, CDR1 is LNHDA and CDR2 is SQIVND (reference sequence).

This clone has more than one count but fewer than ten. V and J are TRBV30 and TRBJ2-7, with 9 nucleotides matching TRBD1. CDR1 GTSNPN and CDR2 SVGIG come from the germline V gene (reference sequence). CDR3 size: 16 residues. The trim removed 3 bases at V and 3 bases at J, leaving 12 bases unmatched. The CDR3 spells CAWSPPPGQGSYEQYF. DNA for the CDR3: TGTGCCTGGAGCCCCCCCCCGGGACAGGGTAGCTACGAGCAGTACTTC. Full variable domain (outside the CDR3, taken from reference TRBV30 and TRBJ2-7): SQTIHQWPATLVQPVGSPLSLECTVEGTSNPNLYWYRQAAGRGLQLLFYSVGIGQISSEVPQNLSASRPQDRQFILSSKKLLLSDSGFYLCAWSPPPGQGSYEQYFGPGTRLTVT.

The chain couples TRBV3-1 (or the pseudogene TRBV3-2) to TRBJ1-6; no clear D. The CDR3 extends over 13 amino acids. CDR1 is LGHDT, CDR2 YNNKEL, per germline (reference sequence). The V end lost 6 bases, the J end lost 6 bases, and 9 bases lay between the germline ends. CDR3 in amino acids: CASRREGNSPLHF. DNA of the CDR3: TGTGCCAGCAGGCGAGAGGGTAATTCACCCCTCCACTTT.

The V call is TRBV7-2, the J call TRBJ2-1, with a tentative D call TRBD2 (7 bases). V was shortened by 0 bases and J by 5 bases, with 17 bases between the two germline ends. Germline CDR1 and CDR2: SGHTA and FQGNSA. This CDR3 is built from 17 residues. CDR3 amino acids: CASSLAAGDGGNNEQFF. The CDR3 DNA follows: TGTGCCAGCAGCTTAGCGGCAGGGGACGGGGGGAACAATGAGCAGTTCTTC.

The chain employs TRBV9 and TRBJ2-3; possibly TRBD1 for D (6 bases). The CDR3 totals 15 residues. V was shortened by 3 bases and J by 0 bases, with 11 bases between the two germline ends. Germline lookup yields CDR1 SGDLS and CDR2 YYNGEE. The CDR3 reads CASSAWDTSTDTQYF. Here the CDR3 DNA reads TGTGCCAGCAGCGCCTGGGACACTAGCACAGATACGCAGTATTTT.

The chain links TRBV5-5 to TRBJ1-3; no clear D. The CDR3 spans 13 residues. Germline V gene data show CDR1 as SGHKS and CDR2 as YYEKEE (reference sequence). V was trimmed by 0 bases and J by 8 bases, leaving 9 bases between them. The CDR3 region is CASSLGGEDTIYF. CDR3 in DNA: TGTGCCAGCAGCTTGGGGGGAGAGGACACCATATATTTT. Complete variable domain (other parts from reference TRBV5-5 and TRBJ1-3): DAGVTQSPTHLIKTRGQQVTLRCSPISGHKSVSWYQQVLGQGPQFIFQYYEKEERGRGNFPDRFSARQFPNYSSELNVNALLLGDSALYLCASSLGGEDTIYFGEGSWLTVV.

J is TRBJ1-2 and V is TRBV6-4; D is uncertain. Trimming removed 0 bases from V and 0 bases from J, with 8 bases in between. The CDR3 runs to 15 residues. Germline CDR1 is MRHNA and CDR2 is SNTAGT. In nucleotides, the CDR3 is TGTGCCAGCAGTGACTCTAAGCATCCTAACTATGGCTACACCTTC. Protein: CASSDSKHPNYGYTF.

V gene TRBV7-8 combines with J gene TRBJ1-5; no firm D call. Germline V CDR1 and CDR2: SGHVS, FQNEAQ. V shed 5 bases and J shed 0 bases, with 14 bases lying between them. The CDR3 is 16 amino acids. For the CDR3, the DNA is TGTGCCAGCAGCCTGCGGGGAGATAATAGCAATCAGCCCCAGCATTTT. Protein product: CASSLRGDNSNQPQHF.

This chain connects TRBV5-6 to TRBJ2-5; D is unresolved. Deletions cut 1 base from V and 6 bases from J, with 13 bases between. The germline CDR1 and CDR2 sequences are SGHDT and YYEEEE. This CDR3 is 14 amino acids long. CDR3 DNA: TGTGCCAGCAGCTTGTTTGAGGTTCCAAAGACCCAGTACTTC. It yields the protein CASSLFEVPKTQYF.

This chain uses TRBV30 with TRBJ2-2; D is perhaps TRBD2 (6 bases). Per the germline V gene, CDR1 is GTSNPN and CDR2 is SVGIG (reference sequence). The CDR3 is made up of 13 amino acids. V gave up 4 bases and J gave up 5 bases, with 11 bases separating them. The CDR3 reads CAWTPRGTGELFF. CDR3 nucleotides: TGTGCCTGGACCCCGCGGGGTACCGGGGAGCTGTTTTTT.

Here the CDR3 DNA reads TGTGCCAGCAGCTTTTGGGTCCCGGGACAGGGAGGTGAGCAGTTCTTC. Amino acids: CASSFWVPGQGGEQFF. The chain couples TRBV7-6 to TRBJ2-1, with TRBD1 matching 9 bases. The length of the CDR3 is 16 residues. In germline, CDR1 is SGHVS, CDR2 FNYEAQ. The V segment lost 3 bases and the J segment 9 bases; nucleotides outside the gene matches: 12.

V is TRBV5-4 and J is TRBJ2-1; TRBD2 agrees at 14 bases. This CDR3 is built from 17 residues. J lost 5 bases, V lost 0 bases, and 4 bases had no gene match. Germline-derived CDR1 and CDR2 are SGHNT and YYREEE (reference sequence). CDR3 coding DNA: TGTGCCAGCAGCTTGGCCGGGACTAGCGGGAGTAACAATGAGCAGTTCTTC. This translates into CASSLAGTSGSNNEQFF.

This sequence joins TRBV7-3 and TRBJ1-1; D might be TRBD1 (5 bases). Germline CDR1 is SGHTA and CDR2 is FQGTGA. The CDR3 extends over 13 amino acids. Trimming removed 0 bases from V and 7 bases from J, with 9 bases in between. The CDR3 here is CASSLTGGGEAFF. The DNA for the CDR3 is TGTGCCAGCAGCTTAACGGGCGGGGGTGAAGCTTTCTTT.

This rearrangement joins TRBV30 to TRBJ2-7, with 7 bases that match TRBD2. This CDR3 is built from 14 residues. Trimming cost V 0 bases and J 2 bases; bases outside gene matches: 4. Germline V gene sequence: CDR1 GTSNPN, CDR2 SVGIG (reference sequence). The CDR3 coding sequence is TGTGCCTGGAGTGTAGGTAGCGGGCCCTACGAGCAGTACTTC. It specifies CAWSVGSGPYEQYF.

In its sample, this clone was seen once. The V gene is TRBV5-1, the J gene TRBJ2-1, with 7 bases that match TRBD1. Germline trimming cut 0 bases from V and 0 bases from J; bases unmatched to any gene: 3. CDR1 and CDR2 (germline): SGHRS, YFSETQ. The CDR3 is made up of 16 amino acids. The CDR3 loop reads CASSLGDRASYNEQFF. For the CDR3, the DNA is TGCGCCAGCAGCTTGGGAGACAGGGCCTCCTACAATGAGCAGTTCTTC.

V and J are TRBV5-1 and TRBJ2-5, with 9 bases matching TRBD2. Germline V CDR1 and CDR2: SGHRS, YFSETQ. CDR3 length: 16 residues. Losses at the gene ends were 1 base for V and 4 bases for J; bases not matched to a gene: 8. CDR3 amino acids: CASSLPSGTTGETQYF. CDR3 in DNA: TGCGCCAGCAGCTTGCCTAGCGGGACCACGGGAGAGACCCAGTACTTC.

Points on this clone: The sample has other DNA sequences that encode this CDR3 too. The genes are TRBV5-1 and TRBJ1-6; 8 positions match TRBD1. Germline V gives CDR1 SGHRS, CDR2 YFSETQ. V lost 5 bases, J lost 10 bases, and 8 bases stayed unmatched. CDR3 length equals 14 residues. CDR3 in DNA: TGCGCCAGCAGTGTGGGACAGGTTGGGTCACCCCTCCACTTT. Protein sequence: CASSVGQVGSPLHF. Full variable domain (outside the CDR3, taken from reference TRBV5-1 and TRBJ1-6): KAGVTQTPRYLIKTRGQQVTLSCSPISGHRSVSWYQQTPGQGLQFLFEYFSETQRNKGNFPGRFSGRQFSNSRSEMNVSTLELGDSALYLCASSVGQVGSPLHFGNGTRLTVT.

This sequence joins TRBV15 and TRBJ2-3; 7 bases are a match to TRBD2. From germline, CDR1 is LNHNV and CDR2 YYDKDF (reference sequence). The CDR3 spans 15 residues. J lost 2 bases, V lost 2 bases, and 4 bases had no gene match. CDR3 sequence reads: CATSRKAGITDTQYF. CDR3 sequence (DNA): TGTGCCACCAGCAGAAAAGCGGGGATCACAGATACGCAGTATTTT.

V usage is TRBV5-4 and J usage is TRBJ1-1; 8 bases fit TRBD1. With V trimmed by 3 bases and J by 4 bases, 8 bases remained unmatched. The CDR3 is 15 residues long. From germline, CDR1 is SGHNT and CDR2 YYREEE (reference sequence). CDR3 coding DNA: TGTGCCAGCAGCTCGCAGGGGGCGGAAAGCACTGAAGCTTTCTTT. Its translation: CASSSQGAESTEAFF.

The J gene is TRBJ1-2, the V gene TRBV7-6, with 9 nucleotides matching TRBD1. Unmatched junction bases numbered 10, after V lost 5 bases and J lost 6 bases. The V gene's germline CDR1 is SGHVS and CDR2 FNYEAQ. The CDR3 totals 15 residues. CDR3 amino acids: CASSARQGTGNGYTF. The CDR3 DNA is TGTGCCAGCAGCGCGCGCCAAGGGACAGGGAATGGCTACACCTTC.

J is TRBJ2-5 and V is TRBV3-1 (or the pseudogene TRBV3-2), with D perhaps TRBD1 (6 bases). The CDR3 has 14 amino acids. Per the germline V gene, CDR1 is LGHDT and CDR2 is YNNKEL (reference sequence). The ends were cut back, 0 bases at V and 2 bases at J, with 7 bases in the middle. CDR3 coding DNA: TGTGCCAGCAGCCAAGAAGGGGGTCAAGAGACCCAGTACTTC. Protein: CASSQEGGQETQYF.

This chain links TRBV19 with TRBJ1-2; a weak D match, TRBD1 (6 bases). Germline assignment: CDR1 LNHDA and CDR2 SQIVND (reference sequence). This CDR3 has 13 amino acids. Trimming pared 5 bases from V and 4 bases from J, leaving 11 bases between. CDR3: CASSARGGYGYTF. DNA of the CDR3: TGTGCCAGTAGTGCCAGGGGCGGCTATGGCTACACCTTC.

This sequence joins TRBV4-1 and TRBJ2-5; no definite D call. With 1 base removed from V and 2 bases from J, the gap between germline ends came to 5 bases. The CDR3 totals 13 residues. Germline CDR1 MGHRA, CDR2 YSYEKL. The CDR3 reads CASSQGLQETQYF. The CDR3 DNA reads TGCGCCAGCAGCCAAGGGCTTCAAGAGACCCAGTACTTC.

This chain connects TRBV10-1 to TRBJ2-7, with TRBD1 as a possible D gene (6 bases). CDR1 and CDR2 (germline): WNHNN, SYGVQD (reference sequence). The CDR3 length is 16 residues. V was pared by 6 bases and J by 5 bases, with 23 bases between. DNA for the CDR3: TGCGCCAGCAGAGGCCCGGGAACAGGGAGACTCCACGAGCAGTACTTC. This sequence encodes CASRGPGTGRLHEQYF.